What follows is one T cell receptor beta chain and its context. What it binds is unknown. This entry belongs to a study of T cell repertoires in cytomegalovirus infection. Study results and caveats: Summed frequency of shared TCR beta families picked out CMV carriers who also had the relevant HLA.

One entry per CDR3 protein, called by TCRdb with MiXCR from the reads. In the table there are approximately 200,000 distinct CDR3 sequences, over 20% of which are singletons. Per germline, CDR1 MDHEN and CDR2 SYDVKM. V was clipped by 4 bases and J by 6 bases, with 15 bases between them. This CDR3 has 14 amino acids. The chain couples TRBV28 to TRBJ1-2; possibly TRBD1 for D (5 bases). The TCR originated in a human donor in good health (CMV status not recorded). Some clones in this sample may be carry-over from other donors' samples. Specimen: CD8+ T cells from PBMCs. DNA for the CDR3: TGTGCCAGCAGTTCCATAGAGGACATAGATGGCTACACCTTC. Translating it yields CASSSIEDIDGYTF.